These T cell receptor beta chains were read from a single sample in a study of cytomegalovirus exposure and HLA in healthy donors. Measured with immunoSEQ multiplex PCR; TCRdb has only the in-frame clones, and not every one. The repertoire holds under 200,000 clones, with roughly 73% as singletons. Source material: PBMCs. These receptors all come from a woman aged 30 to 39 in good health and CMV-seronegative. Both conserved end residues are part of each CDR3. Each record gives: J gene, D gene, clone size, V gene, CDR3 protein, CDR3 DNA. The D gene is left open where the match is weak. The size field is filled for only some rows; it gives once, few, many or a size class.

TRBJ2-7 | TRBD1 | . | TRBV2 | CASREDRRWHEQYF | TGTGCCAGCAGAGAGGACAGGAGGTGGCACGAGCAGTACTTC
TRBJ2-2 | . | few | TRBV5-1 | CASTPAGEGTGELFF | TGCGCCAGCACCCCTGCCGGAGAGGGCACCGGGGAGCTGTTTTTT
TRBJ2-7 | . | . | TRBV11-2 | CASSAYYEQYF | TGTGCCAGCAGCGCCTACTACGAGCAGTACTTC
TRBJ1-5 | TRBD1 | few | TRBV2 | CASSEPDRDDQPQHF | TGTGCCAGCAGCGAGCCGGACAGGGATGATCAGCCCCAGCATTTC
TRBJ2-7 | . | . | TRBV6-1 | CASSPPGPTYEQYF | TGTGCCAGCAGTCCACCAGGGCCTACCTACGAGCAGTACTTC
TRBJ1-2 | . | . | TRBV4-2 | CASSQARDLPYGYTF | TGTGCCAGTAGCCAAGCTCGGGATCTCCCCTATGGCTACACCTTC
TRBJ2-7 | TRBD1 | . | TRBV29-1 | CSVVVRDRGREQYF | TGCAGCGTTGTTGTTCGGGACAGGGGACGCGAGCAGTACTTC
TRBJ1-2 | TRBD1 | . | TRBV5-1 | CASGDSSYGYTF | TGCGCCAGCGGGGACAGTTCATATGGCTACACCTTC
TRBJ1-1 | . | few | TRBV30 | CAWSGKGVPEAFF | TGTGCCTGGTCAGGTAAGGGGGTCCCTGAAGCTTTCTTT
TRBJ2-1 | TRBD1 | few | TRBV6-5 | CASTGQGPNNEQFF | TGTGCCAGCACGGGACAGGGGCCCAACAATGAGCAGTTCTTC
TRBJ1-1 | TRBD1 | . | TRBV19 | CASSKPIRGTEAFF | TGTGCCAGTAGTAAGCCCATCAGGGGGACTGAAGCTTTCTTT
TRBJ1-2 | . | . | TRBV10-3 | CAISDPGREGGYTF | TGTGCCATCAGTGATCCCGGACGCGAGGGTGGCTACACCTTC
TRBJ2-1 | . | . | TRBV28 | CASSSTYEQFF | TGTGCCAGCAGCTCGACTTACGAGCAGTTCTTC
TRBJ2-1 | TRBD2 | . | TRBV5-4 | CASRGAGGISGEQFF | TGTGCCAGCAGAGGGGCGGGGGGGATAAGCGGTGAGCAGTTCTTC
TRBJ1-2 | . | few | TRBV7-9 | CASSQVGQVYGYTF | TGTGCCAGCAGCCAAGTTGGGCAAGTCTATGGCTACACCTTC
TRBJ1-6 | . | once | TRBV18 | CASSSEVYNSPLHF | TGTGCCAGCTCATCGGAGGTGTATAATTCACCCCTCCACTTT
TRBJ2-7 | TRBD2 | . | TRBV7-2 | CASSPGLASEQYF | TGTGCCAGCAGCCCAGGACTAGCTAGCGAGCAGTACTTC
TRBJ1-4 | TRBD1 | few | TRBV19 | CASSFDRVSNEKLFF | TGTGCCAGTAGTTTCGACAGGGTGTCTAATGAAAAACTGTTTTTT
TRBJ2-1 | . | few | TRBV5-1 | CASSDLGAVFF | TGCGCCAGCAGCGACCTAGGGGCGGTGTTCTTC